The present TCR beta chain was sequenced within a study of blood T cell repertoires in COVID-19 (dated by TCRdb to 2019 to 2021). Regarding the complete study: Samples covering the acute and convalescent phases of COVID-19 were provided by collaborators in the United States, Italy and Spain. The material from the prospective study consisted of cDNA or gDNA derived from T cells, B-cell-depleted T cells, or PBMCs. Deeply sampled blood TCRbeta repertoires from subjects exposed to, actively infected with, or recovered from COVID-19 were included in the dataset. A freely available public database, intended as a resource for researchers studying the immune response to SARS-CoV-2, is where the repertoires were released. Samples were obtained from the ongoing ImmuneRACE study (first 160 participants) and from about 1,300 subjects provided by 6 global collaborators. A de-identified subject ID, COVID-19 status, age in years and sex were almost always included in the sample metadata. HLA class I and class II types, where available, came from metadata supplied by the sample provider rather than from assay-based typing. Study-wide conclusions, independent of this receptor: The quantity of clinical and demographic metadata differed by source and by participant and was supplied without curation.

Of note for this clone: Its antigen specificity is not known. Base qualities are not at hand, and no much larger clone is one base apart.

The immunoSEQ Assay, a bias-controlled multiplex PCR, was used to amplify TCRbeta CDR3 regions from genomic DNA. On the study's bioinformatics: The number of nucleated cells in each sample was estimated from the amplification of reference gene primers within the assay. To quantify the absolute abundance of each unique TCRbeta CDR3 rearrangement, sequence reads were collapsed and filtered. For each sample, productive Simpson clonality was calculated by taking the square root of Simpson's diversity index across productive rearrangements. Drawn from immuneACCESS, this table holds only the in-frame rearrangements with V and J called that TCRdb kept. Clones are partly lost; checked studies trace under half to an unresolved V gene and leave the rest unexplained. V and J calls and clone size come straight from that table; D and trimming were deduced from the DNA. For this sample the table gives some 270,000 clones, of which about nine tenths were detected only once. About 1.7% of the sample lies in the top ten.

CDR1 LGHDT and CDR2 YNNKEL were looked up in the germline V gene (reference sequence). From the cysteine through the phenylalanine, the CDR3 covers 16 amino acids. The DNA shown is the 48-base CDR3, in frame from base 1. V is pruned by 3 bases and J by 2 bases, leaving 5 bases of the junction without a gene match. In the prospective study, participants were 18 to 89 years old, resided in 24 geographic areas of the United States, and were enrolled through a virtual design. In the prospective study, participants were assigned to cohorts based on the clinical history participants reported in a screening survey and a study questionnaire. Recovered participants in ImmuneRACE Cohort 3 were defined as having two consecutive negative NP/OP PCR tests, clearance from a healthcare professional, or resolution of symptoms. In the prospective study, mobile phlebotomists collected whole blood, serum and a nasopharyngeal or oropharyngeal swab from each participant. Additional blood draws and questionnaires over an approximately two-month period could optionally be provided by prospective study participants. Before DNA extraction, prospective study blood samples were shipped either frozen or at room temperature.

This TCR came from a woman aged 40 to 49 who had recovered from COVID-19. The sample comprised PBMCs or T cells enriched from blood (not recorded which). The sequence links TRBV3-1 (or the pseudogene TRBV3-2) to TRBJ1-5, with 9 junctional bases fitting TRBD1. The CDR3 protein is CASSHRDRAGNQPQHF. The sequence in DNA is TGTGCCAGCAGCCACCGGGACAGGGCGGGCAATCAGCCCCAGCATTTT.